The 5 T cell receptor beta chains given below trace back to one sample, sequenced in a study of T cell repertoires in cytomegalovirus infection. MiXCR, applied by TCRdb to the reads, yields one record per CDR3 protein. The data contain 310,000 or so distinct CDR3 sequences, roughly 15% of them singletons. The sequencing sample was made of PBMCs. Receptor source: a human donor in good health (CMV status not recorded). Some clones in this sample may be carry-over from other donors' samples.

This clonotype was counted at least ten times. The chain is built from TRBV15 and TRBJ1-1; unclear D gene. Germline values: CDR1 LNHNV, CDR2 YYDKDF (reference sequence). This CDR3 contains 14 residues. The ends were cut back, 1 base at V and 5 bases at J, with 11 bases in the middle. CDR3 coding DNA: TGTGCCACCAGCAGAGTACGGCGGAATACTGAAGCTTTCTTT. It specifies CATSRVRRNTEAFF.

The chain has TRBV9 and TRBJ2-3; tentatively, D is TRBD2 (6 bases). V gave up 0 bases and J gave up 0 bases, with 8 bases separating them. Germline CDR1 is SGDLS and CDR2 is YYNGEE. This CDR3 is built from 15 residues. In DNA, the CDR3 is TGTGCCAGCAGCGTAGCGGGGACTAGCACAGATACGCAGTATTTT. Translating it yields CASSVAGTSTDTQYF.

The J gene is TRBJ2-5, the V gene TRBV7-6; D is possibly TRBD2 (5 bases). Germline loops: CDR1 SGHVS, CDR2 FNYEAQ. The CDR3 runs 13 residues. With 3 bases removed from V and 2 bases from J, the gap between germline ends came to 7 bases. DNA of the CDR3: TGTGCCAGCAGCTTGAGGGATCAAGAGACCCAGTACTTC. This encodes CASSLRDQETQYF. The complete variable domain, with remaining parts taken from reference TRBV7-6 and TRBJ2-5, reads GAGVSQSPRYKVTKRGQDVALRCDPISGHVSLYWYRQALGQGPEFLTYFNYEAQQDKSGLPNDRFSAERPEGSISTLTIQRTEQRDSAMYRCASSLRDQETQYFGPGTRLLVL.

CDR3 region: CASSREGITDHLFF. CDR3 DNA sequence: TGTGCCAGCTCGCGGGAGGGGATAACGGATCACCTGTTTTTT. The J gene is TRBJ1-4, the V gene TRBV18; possibly TRBD1 for D (5 bases). This CDR3 is 14 amino acids long. The germline gives CDR1 KGHSH, CDR2 LQKENI. V dropped 6 bases and J dropped 14 bases, with 22 bases sitting between them. Full variable domain (missing parts from reference TRBV18 and TRBJ1-4): NAGVMQNPRHLVRRRGQEARLRCSPMKGHSHVYWYRQLPEEGLKFMVYLQKENIIDESGMPKERFSAEFPKEGPSILRIQQVVRGDSAAYFCASSREGITDHLFFGSGTQLSVL.

This clonotype was detected many times. The gene calls are TRBV12-3 or TRBV12-4 and TRBJ1-3, with TRBD1 matching over 8 bases. The V gene end was trimmed by 6 bases and the J gene end by 4 bases; junction bases not matched to a gene: 14. The CDR3 loop spans 17 amino acids. CDR3 sequence: CASSHTRQGPAGNTIYF. Written as DNA, the CDR3 is TGTGCCAGCAGCCATACTAGACAGGGGCCTGCCGGAAACACCATATATTTT.